The sequence of this T cell receptor beta chain was determined in a study of T cells in Graves' hyperthyroidism and ophthalmopathy. The investigators amplified TCR beta CDR3 regions from RNA transcripts. An initial round of RT-PCR targeting the TCR CDR3 relied on the HTBI primer set. MiXCR, run by TCRdb on the multiplex PCR reads, gives a single entry per CDR3 protein. The table shows around 600,000 distinct CDR3 sequences, with 15% to 17% occurring only once. Germline V gene sequence: CDR1 DFQATT, CDR2 SNEGSKA (reference sequence). The CDR3 runs 16 residues. V lost 3 bases and J lost 0; bases outside the gene matches: 3. Many counts were recorded for this clonotype. PBMCs came from more than 9 ml fresh peripheral blood.

The chain has TRBV20-1 and TRBJ2-1, with 12 bases lining up with TRBD2. Sequenced input: blood. The receptor was derived from a woman between 25 and 40 years old with Graves' hyperthyroidism. CDR3 loop: CSASLTSGSSYNEQFF. Written as DNA, the CDR3 is TGCAGTGCTAGTTTGACTAGCGGGAGCTCCTACAATGAGCAGTTCTTC.